The 17 T cell receptor beta chains reported below all come from one sample, sequenced in a study of shared clonotypes between healthy human individuals. Naive CD8 cells lacked CD45RO, underwent positive selection for CCR7 and left out terminally differentiated effector memory CD45RA+ cells. Clones were sequenced by immunoSEQ multiplex PCR, and TCRdb holds only the in-frame ones, with some missing. This sample yields about 2.2 million clones, of which approximately 92% are seen a single time; under 2% belongs to the top ten. Material: naive CD8+ T cells from PBMCs. These receptors all come from a man younger than 30 in good health. Some clones in this sample may be carry-over from other donors' samples.

This sequence joins TRBV5-6 and TRBJ2-6; D not resolved. Germline V CDR1 and CDR2: SGHDT, YYEEEE. The V end lost 0 bases, the J end lost 2 bases, and 15 bases lay between the germline ends. This CDR3 is 18 amino acids long. For the CDR3, the DNA is TGTGCCAGCAGCTTGGGTACAGCTTTGAGCCCTGGGGCCAACGTCCTGACTTTC. Translating gives CASSLGTALSPGANVLTF. Drawing the rest from reference TRBV5-6 and TRBJ2-6, the complete variable domain is DAGVTQSPTHLIKTRGQQVTLRCSPKSGHDTVSWYQQALGQGPQFIFQYYEEEERQRGNFPDRFSGHQFPNYSSELNVNALLLGDSALYLCASSLGTALSPGANVLTFGAGSRLTVL.

The chain employs TRBV27 and TRBJ1-1; the D is unclear. Trimming left V 2 bases short and J 1 base short, with 5 bases between. The CDR3 runs 13 residues. Per germline, CDR1 MNHEY and CDR2 SMNVEV (reference sequence). CDR3 nucleotide sequence: TGTGCCAGCAGTTTACTATGGAACACTGAAGCTTTCTTT. Translated, it gives CASSLLWNTEAFF.

Comments on this clone: The same CDR3 is also encoded by other DNA sequences in this sample. The rearrangement uses TRBV27 and TRBJ1-5; D possibly corresponds to TRBD1 (5 bases). Germline CDR1 is MNHEY and CDR2 is SMNVEV (reference sequence). The CDR3 totals 14 residues. Trimming cost V 2 bases and J 4 bases, with 9 bases left between them. The CDR3 DNA reads as TGTGCCAGCAGTTTAAGGCAGGGTAATCAGCCCCAGCATTTT. It translates to CASSLRQGNQPQHF.

The CDR3 DNA follows: TGTGCCATCAGTGAGGGAAGGGTCACAGATACGCAGTATTTT. This sequence encodes CAISEGRVTDTQYF. J is TRBJ2-3 and V is TRBV10-3; D not certain. The length of the CDR3 is 14 residues. From germline, CDR1 is ENHRY and CDR2 SYGVKD. V dropped 2 bases and J dropped 2 bases, with 8 bases sitting between them.

This chain uses TRBV28 with TRBJ2-7; the match to TRBD2 covers 8 bases. Germline V lookup: CDR1 MDHEN, CDR2 SYDVKM. The V and J ends lost 2 bases and 5 bases, in that order; junction bases with no gene match: 5. This CDR3 has 14 residues. The CDR3: CASSLGAGGHEQYF. The DNA for the CDR3 is TGTGCCAGCAGTTTAGGGGCGGGAGGTCACGAGCAGTACTTC.

A remark on this clone: The same CDR3 is also encoded by other DNA sequences in this sample. This chain joins TRBV7-9 and TRBJ2-5; D is possibly TRBD1 (6 bases). The CDR3 contains 14 residues. Germline lookup yields CDR1 SEHNR and CDR2 FQNEAQ (reference sequence). The V end was cut by 4 bases, the J end by 2 bases, with 11 bases between. CDR3 nucleotide sequence: TGTGCCAGCAGCTCCCGGACAGATCAAGAGACCCAGTACTTC. It yields the protein CASSSRTDQETQYF.

V is TRBV5-1 and J is TRBJ1-1; 7 bases match TRBD1. This CDR3 is built from 12 residues. V lost 2 bases to trimming and J lost 7 bases; unmatched junction nucleotides: 2. From germline, CDR1 is SGHRS and CDR2 YFSETQ. CDR3 nucleotides: TGCGCCAGCAGCTTAGGGGACAGTGAAGCTTTCTTT. Residues: CASSLGDSEAFF.

This clone was detected only once. The chain links TRBV19 to TRBJ1-1, with TRBD1 matching 8 bases. Germline values: CDR1 LNHDA, CDR2 SQIVND (reference sequence). Trimming at V came to 10 bases and at J to 0 bases, leaving 7 bases not matched to a gene. This CDR3 spans 14 amino acids. CDR3 sequence reads: CATWGTGMNTEAFF. The CDR3 DNA is TGTGCCACCTGGGGGACAGGTATGAACACTGAAGCTTTCTTT.

Only one count was recorded for this clone. The gene calls are TRBV28 and TRBJ1-1, with D maybe TRBD1 (6 bases). The V gene lost 10 bases and the J gene lost 10 bases, with 25 bases spanning the gap. Germline lookup yields CDR1 MDHEN and CDR2 SYDVKM. This CDR3 has 14 amino acids. CDR3 protein: CATTKFQQGFRAFF. CDR3 in DNA: TGTGCCACCACGAAGTTCCAACAGGGATTTAGAGCTTTCTTT.

The CDR3 reads CASNKRDNSYEQYF. In nucleotides, the CDR3 is TGTGCCAGCAATAAGAGGGACAACTCCTACGAGCAGTACTTC. This chain links TRBV2 with TRBJ2-7; tentatively, D is TRBD1 (6 bases). V lost 7 bases to trimming and J lost 0 bases, with 13 bases between them. Germline CDR1 SNHLY, CDR2 FYNNEI. This CDR3 has 14 residues.

The chain has TRBV25-1 and TRBJ2-2, with 7 positions matching TRBD2. The CDR3 is made up of 11 amino acids. Losses at the gene ends were 10 bases for V and 7 bases for J; bases not matched to a gene: 3. The germline CDR1 and CDR2 sequences are MGHDK and SYGVNS. CDR3 nucleotide sequence: TGTGCCATAGAGCGGGACGGGGAGCTGTTTTTT. Protein: CAIERDGELFF.

The genes are TRBV27 and TRBJ2-1, with 7 bases lining up with TRBD2. This CDR3 comprises 15 residues. The junction had 14 bases not matched to a gene; V was cut back by 10 bases and J by 5 bases. CDR1 is MNHEY, CDR2 SMNVEV, per germline (reference sequence). CDR3 residues: CATIQRASGNNEQFF. The CDR3 nucleotides are TGTGCCACCATCCAACGGGCTAGCGGAAACAATGAGCAGTTCTTC.

DNA for the CDR3: TGTGCCAGCAGTTTTATTGCTAGGGAGCAAGAGACCCAGTACTTC. It codes for CASSFIAREQETQYF. This chain joins TRBV28 and TRBJ2-5; TRBD2 might be the D (5 bases). Germline values: CDR1 MDHEN, CDR2 SYDVKM. The CDR3 extends over 15 amino acids. Trimming cost V 3 bases and J 2 bases, with 13 bases left between them. The variable domain in full, completed from reference TRBV28 and TRBJ2-5, reads DVKVTQSSRYLVKRTGEKVFLECVQDMDHENMFWYRQDPGLGLRLIYFSYDVKMKEKGDIPEGYSVSREKKERFSLILESASTNQTSMYLCASSFIAREQETQYFGPGTRLLVL.

This clone was counted once. The rearrangement links TRBV27 to TRBJ2-7; either TRBD1 or TRBD2 may supply D (5 bases each). The CDR3 spans 14 residues. V dropped 6 bases and J dropped 5 bases, with 17 bases sitting between them. Germline values: CDR1 MNHEY, CDR2 SMNVEV (reference sequence). The CDR3 bases are TGTGCCAGCAGCCTCCGGGACCCCAGGCACGAGCAGTACTTC. Amino acids: CASSLRDPRHEQYF.

V gene TRBV27 combines with J gene TRBJ2-7; 9 nucleotides align to TRBD1. This CDR3 is 14 amino acids long. From germline, CDR1 is MNHEY and CDR2 SMNVEV (reference sequence). J gave up 7 bases and V 3 bases, and 7 bases lay outside the gene matches. In nucleotides, the CDR3 is TGTGCCAGCAGTTTGAACAGGGGGCTGCGTGAGCAGTACTTC. It encodes CASSLNRGLREQYF.

The genes are TRBV25-1 and TRBJ2-3; D possibly corresponds to TRBD2 (6 bases). The ends were cut back, 7 bases at V and 5 bases at J, with 16 bases in the middle. Germline V CDR1 and CDR2: MGHDK, SYGVNS. This CDR3 is built from 14 residues. The CDR3 here is CASNFGRRGDTQYF. CDR3 sequence (DNA): TGTGCCAGCAACTTCGGGAGACGGGGAGATACGCAGTATTTT.

The count of this clone is one. The chain has TRBV10-2 and TRBJ1-4, with D unclear. The CDR3 has 14 residues. Trimming took 2 bases from V and 3 from J, leaving 7 bases between them. Germline CDR1 is WSHSY and CDR2 is SAAADI. CDR3 region: CASSEAGANEKLFF. The CDR3 DNA reads as TGCGCCAGCAGTGAGGCAGGCGCTAATGAAAAACTGTTTTTT.